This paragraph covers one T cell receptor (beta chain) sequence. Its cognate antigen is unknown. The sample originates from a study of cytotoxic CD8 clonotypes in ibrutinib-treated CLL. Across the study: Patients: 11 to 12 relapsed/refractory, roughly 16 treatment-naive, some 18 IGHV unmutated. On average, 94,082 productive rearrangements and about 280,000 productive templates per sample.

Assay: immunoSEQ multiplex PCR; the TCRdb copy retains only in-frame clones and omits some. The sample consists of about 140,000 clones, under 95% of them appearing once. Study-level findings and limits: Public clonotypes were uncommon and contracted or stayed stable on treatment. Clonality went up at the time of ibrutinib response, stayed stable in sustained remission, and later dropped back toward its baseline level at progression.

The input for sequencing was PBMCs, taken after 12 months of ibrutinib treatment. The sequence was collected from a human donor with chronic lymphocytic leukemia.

For the CDR3, the DNA is TGTGCCAGCAGTTTCGGACTCTCTCGAAATACGCAGTATTTT. Its translation is CASSFGLSRNTQYF. The chain employs TRBV11-2 and TRBJ2-3; a possible D gene is TRBD2 (5 bases). Germline CDR1 SGHAT, CDR2 FQNNGV. Trimming took 6 bases from V and 7 from J, leaving 17 bases between them. This CDR3 is built from 14 residues.